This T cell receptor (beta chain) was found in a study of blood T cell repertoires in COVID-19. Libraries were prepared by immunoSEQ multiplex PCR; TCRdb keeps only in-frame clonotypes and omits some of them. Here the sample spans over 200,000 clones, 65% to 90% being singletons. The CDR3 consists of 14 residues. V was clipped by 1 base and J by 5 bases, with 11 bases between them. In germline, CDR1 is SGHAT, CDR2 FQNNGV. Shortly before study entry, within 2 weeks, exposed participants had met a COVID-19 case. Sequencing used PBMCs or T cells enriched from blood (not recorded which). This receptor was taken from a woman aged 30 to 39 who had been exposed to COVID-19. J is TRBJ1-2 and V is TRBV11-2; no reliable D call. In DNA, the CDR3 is TGTGCCAGCAGCTTAGGTCCAGGCGGGTATGGCTACACCTTC. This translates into CASSLGPGGYGYTF.